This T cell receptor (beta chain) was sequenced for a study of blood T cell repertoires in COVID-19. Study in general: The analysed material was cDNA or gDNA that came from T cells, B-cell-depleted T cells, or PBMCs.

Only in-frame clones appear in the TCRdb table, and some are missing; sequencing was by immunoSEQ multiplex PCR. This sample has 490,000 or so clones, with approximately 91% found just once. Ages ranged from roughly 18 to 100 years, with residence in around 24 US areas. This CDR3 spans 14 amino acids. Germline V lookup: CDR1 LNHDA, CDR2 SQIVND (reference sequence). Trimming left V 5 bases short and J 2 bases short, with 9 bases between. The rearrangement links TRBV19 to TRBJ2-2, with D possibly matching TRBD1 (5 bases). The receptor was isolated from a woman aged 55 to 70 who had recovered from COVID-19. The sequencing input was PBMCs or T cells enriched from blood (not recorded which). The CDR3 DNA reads TGTGCCAGTAGTTGGCAGGGCAACACCGGGGAGCTGTTTTTT. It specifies CASSWQGNTGELFF.